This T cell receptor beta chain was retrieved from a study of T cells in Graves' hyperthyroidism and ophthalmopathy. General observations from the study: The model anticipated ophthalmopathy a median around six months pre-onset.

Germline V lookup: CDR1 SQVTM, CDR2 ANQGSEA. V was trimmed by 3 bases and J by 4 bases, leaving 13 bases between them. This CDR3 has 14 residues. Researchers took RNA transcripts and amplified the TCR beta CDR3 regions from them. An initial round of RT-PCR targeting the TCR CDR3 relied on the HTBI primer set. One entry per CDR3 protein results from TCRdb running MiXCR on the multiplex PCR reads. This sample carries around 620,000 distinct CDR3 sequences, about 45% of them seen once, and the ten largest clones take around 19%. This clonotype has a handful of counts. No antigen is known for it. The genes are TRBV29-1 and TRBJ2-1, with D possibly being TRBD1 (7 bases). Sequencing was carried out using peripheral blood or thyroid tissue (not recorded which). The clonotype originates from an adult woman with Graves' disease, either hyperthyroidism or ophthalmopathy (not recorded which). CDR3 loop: CSVDGGTVYNEQFF. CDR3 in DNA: TGCAGCGTTGACGGAGGGACAGTTTACAATGAGCAGTTCTTC.